This T cell receptor beta chain appears in the sequencing data of a study of regulatory and conventional T cells in RAG deficiency. Broader study findings: Control T-cell subsets had markedly higher Shannon entropy and lower Simpson indices than RAG-deficient patients. In Omenn syndrome, sorted "Tregs" may be peripherally activated cells.

In regard to this clone: What it binds is unknown.

Blood CD4+ CD25-low CD127-high conventional T cells supplied the genomic DNA template. Germline V gives CDR1 SGDLS, CDR2 YYNGEE. The CDR3 spans 13 residues. Trimming cost V 4 bases and J 6 bases, with 11 bases left between them. Only in-frame clones appear in the TCRdb table, and some are missing; sequencing was by immunoSEQ multiplex PCR. Here the sample spans 25,000 to 30,000 clones, 90% to 95% being singletons. A further study also used this sample, focusing on regulatory T cells. That study adds: The primer mix had 52 TRBV and 13 TRBJ primers.

The source material was CD25- CD4+ T cells sorted from blood. This chain links TRBV9 with TRBJ1-3, with D possibly TRBD1 on 5 matching bases. The sequence derives from a human donor in good health. The CDR3 spells CASSRQSENTIYF. CDR3 sequence (DNA): TGTGCCAGCAGCCGACAGTCCGAAAACACCATATATTTT.